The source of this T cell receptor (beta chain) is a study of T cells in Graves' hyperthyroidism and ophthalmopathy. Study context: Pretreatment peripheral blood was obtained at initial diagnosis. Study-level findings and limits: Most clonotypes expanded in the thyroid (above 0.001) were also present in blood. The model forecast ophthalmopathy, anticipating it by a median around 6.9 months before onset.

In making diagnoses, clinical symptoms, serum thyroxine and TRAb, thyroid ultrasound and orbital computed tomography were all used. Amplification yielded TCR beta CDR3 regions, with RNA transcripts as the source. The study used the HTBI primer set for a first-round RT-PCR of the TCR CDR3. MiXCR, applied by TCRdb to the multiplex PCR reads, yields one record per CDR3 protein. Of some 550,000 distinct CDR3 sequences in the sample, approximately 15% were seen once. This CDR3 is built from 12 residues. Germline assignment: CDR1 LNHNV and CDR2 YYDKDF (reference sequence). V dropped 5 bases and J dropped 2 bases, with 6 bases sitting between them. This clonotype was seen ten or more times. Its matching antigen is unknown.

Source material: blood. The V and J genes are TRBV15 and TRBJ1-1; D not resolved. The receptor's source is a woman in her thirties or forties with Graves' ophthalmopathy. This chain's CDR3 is CATSHLNTEAFF. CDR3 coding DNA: TGTGCCACCAGCCATTTAAACACTGAAGCTTTCTTT. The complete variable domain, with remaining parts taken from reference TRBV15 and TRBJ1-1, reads DAMVIQNPRYQVTQFGKPVTLSCSQTLNHNVMYWYQQKSSQAPKLLFHYYDKDFNNEADTPDNFQSRRPNTSFCFLDIRSPGLGDTAMYLCATSHLNTEAFFGQGTRLTVV.